A single sample gave rise to the 13 T cell receptor beta chains below, sequenced in a study of blood T cells in healthy people across ages. For the second PCR, which ran for about 6 to 12 cycles, a sample-barcoded 5' primer and a J-beta primer mix were used. In TCRdb, the 5' RACE reads were re-called with MiXCR into one record per CDR3 protein. The sample consists of 650,000 to 800,000 distinct CDR3 sequences, approximately 52% of them appearing once. Sequencing was done on a sample of blood. The receptor set was obtained from a woman older than 75 in good health.

The CDR3 bases are TGTGCCAGCAGTTTGGTCACAGCCCACAATGAGCAGTTCTTC. It codes for CASSLVTAHNEQFF. This chain joins TRBV27 and TRBJ2-1; no clear D gene. Deletions cut 3 bases from V and 5 bases from J, with 11 bases between. This CDR3 is built from 14 residues. Germline V gene sequence: CDR1 MNHEY, CDR2 SMNVEV (reference sequence).

In its sample, this clonotype was seen once. Just one base apart from a much larger clone, this may be a read error. The chain employs TRBV3-1 and TRBJ2-3; maybe TRBD2 (5 bases). The V and J ends lost 1 base and 0 bases respectively, with 17 bases between them. The germline gives CDR1 LGHDT, CDR2 YNNKEL (reference sequence). The CDR3 covers 18 residues. The CDR3 region has the DNA TGTGCCAGCAGCCAAGGGCTAGCCACGACCGCAAGCACAGATACGCAGTATTTT. It is translated as CASSQGLATTASTDTQYF.

As regards this clonotype: A much bigger clone sits one base away, suggesting this may be a read error. The chain uses TRBV20-1 and TRBJ2-7; D possibly corresponds to TRBD1 (5 bases). The J call is uncertain, as TRBJ2-5 better fits the DNA end. The CDR3 consists of 13 residues. The germline gives CDR1 DFQATT, CDR2 SNEGSKA (reference sequence). The CDR3 sequence: CSAPPQVQETQYF. In nucleotides, the CDR3 is TGCAGTGCCCCACCACAGGTCCAAGAGACCCAGTACTTC.

Details on this clonotype: Given a much more abundant clone one base away, this may be a read error. The chain is built from TRBV5-1 and TRBJ2-1, with 10 nucleotides matching TRBD1. Germline V CDR1 and CDR2: SGHRS, YFSETQ. The length of the CDR3 is 15 residues. The CDR3 nucleotides are TGCGCCAGCAGCTTGGGACAGGGGGCAAGGAATGGGCAGTTCTTC. Translated: CASSLGQGARNGQFF.

This clonotype was seen repeatedly, ten times or more. The chain is built from TRBV9 and TRBJ2-1, with D unclear. Trimming cost V 0 bases and J 0 bases, with 19 bases left between them. This CDR3 comprises 19 residues. CDR1 is SGDLS, CDR2 YYNGEE, per germline. CDR3 amino acids: CASSVAGGILMSSYNEQFF. The CDR3 region has the DNA TGTGCCAGCAGCGTAGCTGGTGGGATACTCATGAGCTCCTACAATGAGCAGTTCTTC.

V gene TRBV29-1 combines with J gene TRBJ2-7; the D gene is possibly TRBD1 (5 bases). The J call may be wrong; the DNA end is better matched by TRBJ2-4. The CDR3 consists of 14 residues. Germline assignment: CDR1 SQVTM and CDR2 ANQGSEA. CDR3 DNA sequence: TGCAGCGTTGAAGGGCCAGGGATAACAAACATTCAGTACTTC. This encodes CSVEGPGITNIQYF.

This clonotype was found many times. The gene calls are TRBV20-1 and TRBJ2-3; the match to TRBD2 covers 8 bases. CDR1 is DFQATT and CDR2 is SNEGSKA in the germline V gene (reference sequence). The trim removed 2 bases at V and 0 bases at J, leaving 4 bases unmatched. CDR3 size: 15 residues. CDR3 region: CSARPVAGSTDTQYF. CDR3 in DNA: TGCAGTGCTAGACCCGTAGCGGGGAGCACAGATACGCAGTATTTT.

This clonotype was counted once. The gene calls are TRBV5-1 and TRBJ2-5; D uncertain. CDR3 size: 13 residues. CDR1 is SGHRS, CDR2 YFSETQ, per germline. V was clipped by 4 bases and J by 4 bases, with 11 bases between them. CDR3 bases: TGCGCCAGCAGCGACCTTTGGAGAGAGACCCAGTACTTC. Its protein is CASSDLWRETQYF.

This clonotype was found a few times. V usage is TRBV3-1 and J usage is TRBJ2-4; 7 nucleotides align to TRBD1. Per the germline V gene, CDR1 is LGHDT and CDR2 is YNNKEL (reference sequence). The CDR3 spans 16 residues. Trimming removed 2 bases from V and 0 bases from J; junction bases left unmatched: 4. This CDR3 reads CASSQQTGLAKNIQYF. DNA for the CDR3: TGTGCCAGCAGCCAACAGACAGGGCTAGCCAAAAACATTCAGTACTTC.

This clonotype was seen at least ten times. This chain links TRBV28 with TRBJ2-7, with D perhaps TRBD1 or TRBD2 (5 bases each). The CDR3 has 16 amino acids. V was pared by 3 bases and J by 4 bases, with 19 bases between. Germline loops: CDR1 MDHEN, CDR2 SYDVKM. The CDR3 DNA sequence: TGTGCCAGCAGTTTCGGACCGGGACCGCGGACGTACGAGCAGTACTTC. This sequence encodes CASSFGPGPRTYEQYF.

The rearrangement joins TRBV5-1 to TRBJ2-1, with 10 positions matching TRBD2. Per the germline V gene, CDR1 is SGHRS and CDR2 is YFSETQ. Trimming took 7 bases from V and 1 from J; bases not matched to a gene: 2. The CDR3 is 14 amino acids. In DNA form, the CDR3 reads TGCGCCAGCGGACTAGCGGAGTCCTACAATGAGCAGTTCTTC. It yields the protein CASGLAESYNEQFF.

V and J are TRBV2 and TRBJ2-5; D is unresolved. The CDR3 has 12 amino acids. CDR1 is SNHLY, CDR2 FYNNEI, per germline. V lost 5 bases, J lost 4 bases, and 8 bases lay in between. CDR3 in amino acids: CASSPKVETQYF. The CDR3 nucleotides are TGTGCCAGCAGTCCAAAGGTAGAGACCCAGTACTTC.

Note on this clonotype: Since a much larger clone is just one base distant, this may be a read error. This chain links TRBV28 with TRBJ1-1; no firm D call. From germline, CDR1 is MDHEN and CDR2 SYDVKM. The length of the CDR3 is 17 residues. The V end was cut by 8 bases, the J end by 4 bases, with 26 bases between. CDR3: CASGHYPSTRMGTEAFF. Here the CDR3 DNA reads TGTGCCAGCGGTCATTACCCCTCGACCAGAATGGGCACTGAAGCTTTCTTT.